This T cell receptor beta chain was sequenced for a study of blood T cell repertoires in COVID-19 (TCRdb year 2020). Turning to the overall study: The collaborator samples originated in the United States, Italy and Spain and spanned the acute and convalescent phases of COVID-19. The samples were drawn from two sources: the first 160 participants of the ongoing ImmuneRACE study, and about 1,300 subjects contributed by 6 global collaborators. Subjects who had been exposed to COVID-19, were actively infected with it, or had recovered from it provided the deeply sampled blood TCRbeta repertoires that made up the dataset. A de-identified subject ID, COVID-19 status, age in years and sex were almost always included in the sample metadata. The prospective study material was composed of cDNA or gDNA derived from T cells, B-cell-depleted T cells, or PBMCs. Where available, HLA class I and class II types were obtained from metadata supplied by the sample provider rather than from assay-based typing. The repertoires were made available in a free public database intended to serve as a resource for research on the immune response to SARS-CoV-2. Study-wide findings and limitations: Clinical and demographic metadata were provided uncurated, with the amount varying by source and participant.

TCRbeta CDR3 regions were amplified from genomic DNA using the immunoSEQ Assay, a bias-controlled multiplex PCR. The authors' pipeline ran thus. The number of nucleated cells in each sample was estimated by amplification of reference gene primers within the assay. To quantify the absolute abundance of each unique TCRbeta CDR3 rearrangement, sequence reads were collapsed and filtered. Productive Simpson clonality was computed per sample as the square root of Simpson's diversity index over productive rearrangements. TCRdb mirrors the immuneACCESS table, restricted to in-frame sequences. Some clones are absent from its copies; in checked studies, under half trace to an unresolved V gene, and the reason for the others is unknown. D and trimming come from the DNA, and the V and J calls and clone size come from that table. The sample includes around 270,000 clones, with roughly 84% observed a single time. 0.85% to 1% of the sample comes from the top ten.

One collaborating source in Seattle enrolled patients while the patients were actively infected and followed the patients over time throughout the course of disease. Collaborating institutions collected whole blood in K2EDTA tubes following their own protocols. For TCRbeta analysis, collaborator samples were shipped as frozen whole blood, as isolated PBMCs, or as DNA extracted from either sample type. As regards this clone: No cognate antigen has been identified for it. No much larger clone is present one base from it, and per-base qualities are unavailable.

CDR1 SGHRS and CDR2 YFSETQ were looked up in the germline V gene. Trimming leaves V shorter by 7 bases and J shorter by 3 bases, with the junction holding 11 bases beyond the gene matches. The CDR3 contains 18 residues, cysteine and phenylalanine counted. Only the CDR3 region is kept as DNA, spanning 54 bases read in frame from base 1. Sequencing was carried out using peripheral blood. The chain is encoded by TRBV5-1 joined to TRBJ2-3; 16 bases in the middle match TRBD2. This receptor was taken from a human donor with COVID-19, enrolled during active disease. The donor label of this sample is uncertain. The nucleotides read TGCGCCAGCGCGGGACTAGCGGGAGGGCCGGGTAGTACAGATACGCAGTATTTT. This codes for CASAGLAGGPGSTDTQYF. Reference TRBV5-1 and TRBJ2-3 genes cover what lies past the CDR3, so the full variable domain is KAGVTQTPRYLIKTRGQQVTLSCSPISGHRSVSWYQQTPGQGLQFLFEYFSETQRNKGNFPGRFSGRQFSNSRSEMNVSTLELGDSALYLCASAGLAGGPGSTDTQYFGPGTRLTVL.